The 32 T cell receptor beta chains listed next were all sequenced from one sample in a study of blood T cell repertoires in COVID-19. This table comes from immunoSEQ multiplex PCR, and its TCRdb copy is limited to in-frame clones, with some not included. Among 50,000 to 75,000 clones listed, 70% to 85% were seen once. Sequencing used peripheral blood. These receptors were collected from a man in his 60s with acute or convalescent COVID-19.

The chain carries TRBV6-6 and TRBJ2-5, with 8 nucleotides matching TRBD1. V gave up 5 bases and J gave up 2 bases; unmatched junction bases: 7. This CDR3 contains 15 residues. The germline gives CDR1 MNHNY, CDR2 SVGAGI (reference sequence). The CDR3 loop is CASSQGTGSQETQYF. CDR3 DNA: TGTGCCAGCAGTCAGGGGACAGGTTCTCAAGAGACCCAGTACTTC.

This chain joins TRBV6-5 and TRBJ1-4; possibly TRBD1 for D (6 bases). The CDR3 runs to 14 residues. The germline CDR1 and CDR2 sequences are MNHEY and SVGAGI. The V gene lost 2 bases and the J gene lost 10 bases, with 14 bases spanning the gap. The CDR3 sequence: CASSYGQSSGKLFF. The CDR3 coding sequence is TGTGCCAGCAGTTACGGACAGAGTTCGGGAAAACTGTTTTTT.

V and J are TRBV4-2 and TRBJ2-3; unclear D gene. Germline CDR1 and CDR2: LGHNA and YNFKEQ. The CDR3 runs 16 residues. The germline V and J ends were trimmed by 4 bases and 2 bases, with 16 bases remaining between them. CDR3 nucleotide sequence: TGTGCCAGCAGCCGAAGGTTGGCGGTAAACACAGATACGCAGTATTTT. Encoded protein: CASSRRLAVNTDTQYF.

The table lists this clone with a few counts. The chain employs TRBV21-1 and TRBJ2-7; TRBD2, the D gene given by the table, was not confirmed from the DNA. TRBV21-1 represents a pseudogene. This CDR3 region has 14 residues. This CDR3 is CASTLPPGPYEQYF. For the CDR3, the DNA is TGTGCCAGCACCCTCCCACCGGGTCCTTACGAGCAGTACTTC.

The rearrangement links TRBV19 to TRBJ1-4, with TRBD1 identical over 7 bases. Looked up from germline, CDR1 is LNHDA and CDR2 is SQIVND (reference sequence). This CDR3 contains 13 residues. The trim removed 3 bases at V and 8 bases at J, leaving 3 bases unmatched. The CDR3 sequence: CASSIQGGEKLFF. CDR3 bases: TGTGCCAGTAGTATCCAGGGGGGAGAAAAACTGTTTTTT.

This clone was counted a single time. The chain combines TRBV18 with TRBJ2-1, with 9 nucleotides matching TRBD2. With V trimmed by 2 bases and J by 5 bases, 4 bases remained unmatched. Per the germline V gene, CDR1 is KGHSH and CDR2 is LQKENI. The CDR3 is made up of 15 amino acids. The CDR3, as DNA: TGTGCCAGCTCACCAATCCTAGCGGGACACAATGAGCAGTTCTTC. It is translated as CASSPILAGHNEQFF.

This clone showed up just a few times. The chain combines TRBV12-1 with TRBJ2-3; TRBD2 reflects the table's D call only, with no check against the DNA. TRBV12-1 is reported as a pseudogene. The CDR3 contains 17 residues. CDR3 DNA sequence: TGTGCCAGCAGCTTTCTCCTAGCGGGGGATTGGTTGGATACGCAGTATTTT. It codes for CASSFLLAGDWLDTQYF.

The rearrangement uses TRBV7-2 and TRBJ2-2; D ambiguous. Germline CDR1 is SGHTA and CDR2 is FQGNSA. The V end was cut by 8 bases, the J end by 6 bases, with 16 bases between. The CDR3 is 14 amino acids. Here the CDR3 DNA reads TGTGCCAGCGTGCCACGAACCCGGGCCGGGGAGCTGTTTTTT. This codes for CASVPRTRAGELFF.

In this sample, this clone turned up a few times. The V call is TRBV19, the J call TRBJ2-3, with 8 bases fitting TRBD2. Germline assignment: CDR1 LNHDA and CDR2 SQIVND (reference sequence). With V trimmed by 3 bases and J by 6 bases, 11 bases remained unmatched. This CDR3 region has 16 residues. CDR3 coding DNA: TGTGCCAGTAGTATTCTAGCGGGCTCCGATCCCGATACGCAGTATTTT. It yields the protein CASSILAGSDPDTQYF.

This rearrangement joins TRBV19 to TRBJ1-2; D gene uncertain. In germline, CDR1 is LNHDA, CDR2 SQIVND (reference sequence). The CDR3 extends over 13 amino acids. The V and J ends lost 3 bases and 3 bases respectively, with 8 bases between them. The CDR3 loop is CASSIAAHYGYTF. The CDR3 nucleotides read TGTGCCAGTAGTATTGCCGCGCACTATGGCTACACCTTC.

CDR3 residues: CASSPRITNTGELFF. As DNA, the CDR3 is TGTGCCAGCAGCCCTAGGATCACGAACACCGGGGAGCTGTTTTTT. The chain recombines TRBV3-1 (or the pseudogene TRBV3-2) with TRBJ2-2, with D uncertain. Germline V gene sequence: CDR1 LGHDT, CDR2 YNNKEL (reference sequence). V was clipped by 4 bases and J by 0 bases, with 9 bases between them. The CDR3 runs 15 residues.

The chain carries TRBV5-1 and TRBJ2-1; 9 bases agree with TRBD2. Trimming removed 0 bases from V and 4 bases from J; junction bases left unmatched: 5. Looked up from germline, CDR1 is SGHRS and CDR2 is YFSETQ. The length of the CDR3 is 16 residues. The CDR3 DNA reads as TGCGCCAGCAGCTTGGTGGCGGGAGGGGGTTACAATGAGCAGTTCTTC. This translates into CASSLVAGGGYNEQFF.

This clone was observed a handful of times. The genes are TRBV6-1 and TRBJ2-7, with D possibly TRBD2 on 5 matching bases. Between the trimmed V and J ends, which lost 3 bases and 5 bases, there was a span of 14 bases. This CDR3 contains 14 residues. Germline loops: CDR1 MNHNS, CDR2 SASEGT. In DNA form, the CDR3 reads TGTGCCAGCAGTGACGTCGGCGTGAGGGACGAGCAGTACTTC. This codes for CASSDVGVRDEQYF.

The J gene is TRBJ2-3, the V gene TRBV24-1; possibly TRBD2 for D (5 bases). Trimming took off 6 bases at V and 2 bases at J, with 11 bases between the two ends. The CDR3 spans 14 residues. Germline loops: CDR1 KGHDR, CDR2 SFDVKD. CDR3 amino acids: CATSKNGNTDTQYF. The CDR3 nucleotides read TGTGCCACCAGTAAGAACGGGAACACAGATACGCAGTATTTT.

The V and J genes are TRBV27 and TRBJ2-3; TRBD2 matches 14 bases. V was clipped by 2 bases and J by 8 bases; unmatched bases: 3. The V gene's germline CDR1 is MNHEY and CDR2 SMNVEV (reference sequence). The CDR3 consists of 15 residues. The DNA for the CDR3 is TGTGCCAGCAGTTTAAGACTAGCGGGAGGGGTTACGCAGTATTTT. Protein sequence: CASSLRLAGGVTQYF.

The rearrangement links TRBV7-9 to TRBJ1-2, with D possibly being TRBD1 (6 bases). Germline V gene sequence: CDR1 SEHNR, CDR2 FQNEAQ (reference sequence). Trimming left V 5 bases short and J 6 bases short, with 16 bases between. This CDR3 contains 14 residues. This CDR3 is CASSLRTGTDGYTF. CDR3 in DNA: TGTGCCAGCAGCCTAAGAACAGGGACCGATGGCTACACCTTC.

The chain carries TRBV7-9 and TRBJ2-2, with D tentatively TRBD1 (6 bases). The CDR3 sequence is 16 residues long. The V end lost 5 bases, the J end lost 6 bases, and 19 bases lay between the germline ends. Germline V gene lookup returns CDR1 SEHNR and CDR2 FQNEAQ (reference sequence). This chain's CDR3 is CASSARQVFSPGELFF. In DNA form, the CDR3 reads TGTGCCAGCAGCGCTCGACAGGTCTTTAGTCCCGGGGAGCTGTTTTTT.

This chain links TRBV30 with TRBJ2-3; 8 nucleotides match TRBD1. With 3 bases clipped from V and 4 bases from J, the junction kept 9 bases outside the gene matches. Germline CDR1 and CDR2: GTSNPN and SVGIG (reference sequence). This CDR3 has 15 amino acids. The CDR3 spells CAWSADRGVADTQYF. For the CDR3, the DNA is TGTGCCTGGAGCGCAGACAGGGGAGTTGCAGATACGCAGTATTTT.

This clone was observed a single time. This CDR3 reads CASKGRDNPRETQYF. The CDR3, as DNA: TGTGCCAGCAAAGGAAGAGACAACCCCCGGGAGACCCAGTACTTC. The chain links TRBV27 to TRBJ2-5; unclear D gene. The V gene lost 7 bases and the J gene lost 5 bases, with 20 bases spanning the gap. Germline CDR1 and CDR2: MNHEY and SMNVEV (reference sequence). The CDR3 consists of 15 residues.

The rearrangement uses TRBV7-9 and TRBJ2-7; TRBD2 aligns across 9 bases. The CDR3 length is 14 residues. The J segment lost 5 bases and the V segment lost 5 bases, leaving 7 bases of the junction unmatched. Germline V gives CDR1 SEHNR, CDR2 FQNEAQ (reference sequence). The CDR3 DNA is TGTGCCAGCAGCCTGACGGGACTAGCAGACGAGCAGTACTTC. Its protein product is CASSLTGLADEQYF.

The chain recombines TRBV28 with TRBJ2-5, with 7 bases that match TRBD1. Germline V lookup: CDR1 MDHEN, CDR2 SYDVKM. The CDR3 sequence is 13 residues long. V lost 3 bases and J lost 4; bases outside the gene matches: 2. CDR3 bases: TGTGCCAGCAGTTTGTCAGGGGGAGAGACCCAGTACTTC. It is translated as CASSLSGGETQYF.

This clone was observed a single time. The chain uses TRBV7-2 and TRBJ1-1; possible D gene TRBD1, 5 bases. This CDR3 has 17 residues. V dropped 4 bases and J dropped 0 bases, with 18 bases sitting between them. The germline V gene encodes CDR1 SGHTA and CDR2 FQGNSA. The CDR3 loop reads CASSSTAGHFVNTEAFF. Written as DNA, the CDR3 is TGTGCCAGCAGCTCTACTGCAGGACACTTCGTGAACACTGAAGCTTTCTTT.

CDR3: CASSPLMGDRPYEQYF. DNA of the CDR3: TGCGCCAGCAGCCCTCTCATGGGGGACAGGCCCTACGAGCAGTACTTC. The V call is TRBV4-3, the J call TRBJ2-7; 8 bases are shared with TRBD1. With V trimmed by 4 bases and J by 2 bases, 10 bases remained unmatched. Germline V gene sequence: CDR1 LGHNA, CDR2 YSLEER. CDR3 size: 16 residues.

This chain links TRBV24-1 with TRBJ2-1; TRBD1 matches 9 bases. The J segment lost 0 bases and the V segment lost 6 bases, leaving 8 bases of the junction unmatched. The V gene's germline CDR1 is KGHDR and CDR2 SFDVKD. The length of the CDR3 is 17 residues. CDR3 residues: CATSPSLGQGSYNEQFF. CDR3 sequence (DNA): TGTGCCACCAGTCCCTCCTTGGGACAGGGCTCCTACAATGAGCAGTTCTTC.

The chain is built from TRBV29-1 and TRBJ2-7; possibly TRBD2 for D (5 bases). The germline V gene has CDR1 SQVTM and CDR2 ANQGSEA. Deletions cut 0 bases from V and 3 bases from J, with 15 bases between. This CDR3 has 15 residues. The CDR3 region is CSVEDIGLTGYEQYF. CDR3 coding DNA: TGCAGCGTTGAAGATATAGGACTTACCGGCTACGAGCAGTACTTC.

This clone showed up many times. This sequence joins TRBV5-1 and TRBJ2-7; tentatively, D is TRBD1 (6 bases). V lost 4 bases and J 3 bases, leaving 17 bases between the germline ends. Germline V CDR1 and CDR2: SGHRS, YFSETQ. CDR3 length: 15 amino acids. In nucleotides, the CDR3 is TGCGCCAGCAGCGTAGGGGGAATTGCGCGCTACGAGCAGTACTTC. Its protein is CASSVGGIARYEQYF.

The genes are TRBV28 and TRBJ2-5; TRBD2 matches at 7 bases. The CDR3 extends over 16 amino acids. In germline, CDR1 is MDHEN, CDR2 SYDVKM. Trimming removed 4 bases from V and 1 base from J; junction bases left unmatched: 9. CDR3 residues: CASSSYRIAGQETQYF. The CDR3, as DNA: TGTGCCAGCAGTTCTTACCGAATAGCGGGCCAAGAGACCCAGTACTTC. Full variable domain (remainder filled in from reference TRBV28 and TRBJ2-5): DVKVTQSSRYLVKRTGEKVFLECVQDMDHENMFWYRQDPGLGLRLIYFSYDVKMKEKGDIPEGYSVSREKKERFSLILESASTNQTSMYLCASSSYRIAGQETQYFGPGTRLLVL.

V and J are TRBV9 and TRBJ2-7; 10 bases map to TRBD1. This CDR3 is built from 14 residues. CDR1 is SGDLS and CDR2 is YYNGEE in the germline V gene. V lost 0 bases to trimming and J lost 6 bases; unmatched junction nucleotides: 3. CDR3 sequence (DNA): TGTGCCAGCAGCGTAGGGGACAGGGGTGTCGAGCAGTACTTC. It is translated as CASSVGDRGVEQYF. The variable domain in full, completed from reference TRBV9 and TRBJ2-7, reads DSGVTQTPKHLITATGQRVTLRCSPRSGDLSVYWYQQSLDQGLQFLIQYYNGEERAKGNILERFSAQQFPDLHSELNLSSLELGDSALYFCASSVGDRGVEQYFGPGTRLTVT.

The chain is built from TRBV10-1 and TRBJ2-1, with 8 bases matching TRBD2. This CDR3 is 14 amino acids long. J lost 6 bases, V lost 6 bases, and 7 bases had no gene match. Germline V gene lookup returns CDR1 WNHNN and CDR2 SYGVQD (reference sequence). The CDR3 spells CASSSGSMGNEQFF. CDR3 coding DNA: TGCGCCAGCAGCAGCGGGAGTATGGGCAATGAGCAGTTCTTC.

This clone turned up a few times. The chain couples TRBV30 to TRBJ2-1; TRBD2 matches at 10 bases. Germline-derived CDR1 and CDR2 are GTSNPN and SVGIG (reference sequence). The CDR3 spans 15 residues. J gave up 10 bases and V 1 base, and 10 bases lay outside the gene matches. The CDR3 nucleotides are TGTGCCTGGAGTGGGAGTCTAGCGGGAGTCGGAGAGCAGTTCTTC. Encoded protein: CAWSGSLAGVGEQFF.

J is TRBJ2-4 and V is TRBV18; tentative D call: TRBD1 (5 bases). The CDR3 has 16 residues. Trimming removed 4 bases at V and 1 base at J, with 14 bases between. CDR1 is KGHSH, CDR2 LQKENI, per germline. Written as DNA, the CDR3 is TGTGCCAGCTCACTGACCAGGGAAGGGGCCAAAAACATTCAGTACTTC. Its protein product is CASSLTREGAKNIQYF.

The genes are TRBV2 and TRBJ1-4, with 7 bases that match TRBD1. Trimming took 6 bases from V and 8 from J; bases not matched to a gene: 9. The CDR3 contains 14 residues. Germline CDR1 SNHLY, CDR2 FYNNEI. Here the CDR3 reads CASRIRGLREKLFF. CDR3 DNA: TGTGCCAGCAGAATAAGGGGGCTAAGAGAAAAACTGTTTTTT.